This entry concerns a single TCR beta chain. CDR3 length: 15 amino acids. Trimming stripped 1 base from V and 1 base from J, with 11 bases between. Germline V gives CDR1 MNHNS, CDR2 SASEGT. The record originates from a study of T cell changes during pregnancy in multiple sclerosis. The repertoire was sequenced with immunoSEQ multiplex PCR; TCRdb's copy has only in-frame clones and lacks some. Of thousands of clones in the sample, approximately 77% were seen once. The V gene is TRBV6-1, the J gene TRBJ2-7, with D maybe TRBD2 (6 bases). This TCR was sampled from a female donor in good health, enrolled as a control in a pregnancy study. The source material was CD8+ T cells from peripheral blood mononuclear cells, sampled in the second trimester of pregnancy. CDR3 DNA sequence: TGTGCCAGCAGTGAAGAGAGTAGCGGATCCTACGAGCAGTACTTC. It specifies CASSEESSGSYEQYF.